This is a list of T cell receptor beta chains from one sample in a study of breast tumors, draining lymph nodes, adjacent tissues. TCRdb re-analysed the multiplex PCR reads in MiXCR, keeping a single row per CDR3 protein. This table has fewer than 90,000 distinct CDR3 sequences, around 30% appearing once. Sequencing was performed on axillary lymph node tissue. These receptor sequences come from a female donor with breast cancer. Some clones in this sample may be carry-over from other donors' samples. Each CDR3 is given with its conserved first and last residue. Fields, in order: V gene, J gene, D gene, clone size, CDR3 protein, CDR3 DNA. The D gene is left open where the match is weak. Size is omitted from some rows. Given values are once, few, many or a class for expanded clones.

v_gene: TRBV6-1
j_gene: TRBJ2-5
d_gene: -
abundance: many
CDR3aa: CASSELPKTQYF
CDR3nt: TGTGCCAGCAGTGAGCTACCCAAGACCCAGTACTTC

v_gene: TRBV28
j_gene: TRBJ1-2
d_gene: -
abundance: many
CDR3aa: CASSLTAGGTGAF
CDR3nt: TGTGCCAGCAGTTTAACCGCAGGCGGGACGGGGGCCTTC

v_gene: TRBV5-1
j_gene: TRBJ1-1
d_gene: TRBD1
abundance: -
CDR3aa: CASSLERGTGDTEAFF
CDR3nt: TGCGCCAGCAGCTTGGAGCGCGGGACAGGGGACACTGAAGCTTTCTTT

v_gene: TRBV7-9
j_gene: TRBJ2-1
d_gene: TRBD2
abundance: -
CDR3aa: CASSRTSGMGNEQFF
CDR3nt: TGTGCCAGCAGCCGTACTAGCGGGATGGGCAATGAGCAGTTCTTC

v_gene: TRBV7-2
j_gene: TRBJ2-1
d_gene: TRBD2
abundance: -
CDR3aa: CASSLDILAGSNEQFF
CDR3nt: TGTGCCAGCAGCTTAGATATACTAGCGGGGAGCAATGAGCAGTTCTTC

v_gene: TRBV5-6
j_gene: TRBJ2-3
d_gene: TRBD2
abundance: many
CDR3aa: CASSWGTSGSIIDTQYF
CDR3nt: TGTGCCAGCAGTTGGGGGACTAGCGGGAGTATCATAGATACGCAGTATTTT

v_gene: TRBV4-1
j_gene: TRBJ2-7
d_gene: -
abundance: many
CDR3aa: CASSRVGQSYEQYF
CDR3nt: TGCGCCAGCAGCCGGGTCGGGCAGTCCTACGAGCAGTACTTC

v_gene: TRBV7-8
j_gene: TRBJ1-3
d_gene: -
abundance: many
CDR3aa: CASSEIRDRGLAGNTIYF
CDR3nt: TGTGCCAGCAGCGAAATCAGGGATCGTGGACTAGCTGGAAACACCATATATTTT

v_gene: TRBV24-1
j_gene: TRBJ2-3
d_gene: TRBD2
abundance: -
CDR3aa: CATSDSTSGSLDTQYF
CDR3nt: TGTGCCACCAGTGATTCGACTAGCGGGAGTCTAGATACGCAGTATTTT

v_gene: TRBV7-9
j_gene: TRBJ2-2
d_gene: -
abundance: many
CDR3aa: CASSFSSTLGTGELFF
CDR3nt: TGTGCCAGCAGCTTTTCCTCGACTTTGGGCACCGGGGAGCTGTTTTTT

v_gene: TRBV6-2/TRBV6-3
j_gene: TRBJ1-6
d_gene: -
abundance: -
CDR3aa: CASSPGAGGLESPLHF
CDR3nt: TGTGCCAGCTCCCCCGGGGCCGGGGGGTTGGAATCACCCCTCCACTTT

v_gene: TRBV3-1
j_gene: TRBJ2-3
d_gene: TRBD1
abundance: many
CDR3aa: CASSAGTGYTDTQYF
CDR3nt: TGTGCCAGCAGTGCCGGGACAGGGTACACAGATACGCAGTATTTT

v_gene: TRBV9
j_gene: TRBJ2-7
d_gene: TRBD2
abundance: many
CDR3aa: CASSAGGGTIYEQYF
CDR3nt: TGTGCCAGCAGCGCTGGGGGGGGGACTATCTACGAGCAGTACTTC

v_gene: TRBV25-1
j_gene: TRBJ2-3
d_gene: -
abundance: -
CDR3aa: CASSARGNTDTQYF
CDR3nt: TGTGCCAGCTCGGCTAGGGGGAACACAGATACGCAGTATTTT

v_gene: TRBV7-8
j_gene: TRBJ2-2
d_gene: -
abundance: many
CDR3aa: CASSLPRNTGELFF
CDR3nt: TGTGCCAGCAGCCTTCCAAGGAACACCGGGGAGCTGTTTTTT

v_gene: TRBV5-1
j_gene: TRBJ2-2
d_gene: TRBD2
abundance: -
CDR3aa: CASSLLAGTQGELFF
CDR3nt: TGCGCCAGCAGTTTACTAGCGGGAACTCAAGGGGAGCTGTTTTTT

v_gene: TRBV29-1
j_gene: TRBJ2-7
d_gene: -
abundance: -
CDR3aa: CSAEDGSQVGYEQYF
CDR3nt: TGCAGCGCTGAGGATGGGAGTCAGGTGGGCTACGAGCAGTACTTC

v_gene: TRBV6-2/TRBV6-3
j_gene: TRBJ2-7
d_gene: -
abundance: many
CDR3aa: CASSSFYEQYF
CDR3nt: TGTGCCAGCAGCTCCTTTTACGAGCAGTACTTC

v_gene: TRBV4-1
j_gene: TRBJ2-7
d_gene: TRBD2
abundance: many
CDR3aa: CASSQVALAETYEQYF
CDR3nt: TGCGCCAGCAGCCAAGTTGCACTAGCGGAAACCTACGAGCAGTACTTC

v_gene: TRBV15
j_gene: TRBJ1-5
d_gene: -
abundance: many
CDR3aa: CATSSQPNQPQHF
CDR3nt: TGTGCCACCAGCAGCCAACCGAATCAGCCCCAGCATTTT

v_gene: TRBV7-2
j_gene: TRBJ2-2
d_gene: -
abundance: many
CDR3aa: CASSSLPGANTGELFF
CDR3nt: TGTGCCAGCAGCTCACTTCCCGGAGCGAACACCGGGGAGCTGTTTTTT

v_gene: TRBV24-1
j_gene: TRBJ2-3
d_gene: TRBD2
abundance: many
CDR3aa: CATSPSGRNTDTQYF
CDR3nt: TGTGCCACCAGTCCTAGCGGGAGGAACACAGATACGCAGTATTTT

v_gene: TRBV29-1
j_gene: TRBJ1-1
d_gene: -
abundance: -
CDR3aa: CSVETAYEAFF
CDR3nt: TGCAGCGTAGAGACAGCCTATGAAGCTTTCTTT

v_gene: TRBV12-3/TRBV12-4
j_gene: TRBJ2-7
d_gene: -
abundance: many
CDR3aa: CASSLVLTPYEQYF
CDR3nt: TGTGCCAGCAGTTTAGTGCTAACCCCCTACGAGCAGTACTTC

v_gene: TRBV6-5
j_gene: TRBJ2-7
d_gene: TRBD1
abundance: few
CDR3aa: CASSHLPGQGYEQYF
CDR3nt: TGTGCCAGCAGTCACTTACCGGGACAGGGCTACGAGCAGTACTTC

v_gene: TRBV14
j_gene: TRBJ2-1
d_gene: -
abundance: -
CDR3aa: CASSPSARNNEQFF
CDR3nt: TGTGCCAGCAGCCCCTCGGCGAGGAACAATGAGCAGTTCTTC

v_gene: TRBV2
j_gene: TRBJ2-7
d_gene: -
abundance: many
CDR3aa: CASSAGSTASEQYF
CDR3nt: TGTGCCAGCAGTGCTGGGTCTACTGCATCCGAGCAGTACTTC

v_gene: TRBV7-8
j_gene: TRBJ2-2
d_gene: TRBD2
abundance: many
CDR3aa: CASSLRAGGGVTGELFF
CDR3nt: TGTGCCAGCAGCTTACGGGCGGGAGGTGGCGTCACCGGGGAGCTGTTTTTT

v_gene: TRBV10-3
j_gene: TRBJ2-5
d_gene: TRBD2
abundance: few
CDR3aa: CAISILAGGRETQSF
CDR3nt: TGTGCCATCAGTATCCTAGCGGGGGGGAGGGAGACCCAGTCCTTC

v_gene: TRBV6-2/TRBV6-3
j_gene: TRBJ2-7
d_gene: -
abundance: many
CDR3aa: CASSYSPGHRSEQYF
CDR3nt: TGTGCCAGCAGTTATTCGCCGGGACACCGTTCCGAGCAGTACTTC

v_gene: TRBV3-1
j_gene: TRBJ2-7
d_gene: -
abundance: many
CDR3aa: CASSQGMGNTYEQYF
CDR3nt: TGTGCCAGCAGCCAAGGGATGGGGAACACCTACGAGCAGTACTTC

v_gene: TRBV7-3
j_gene: TRBJ2-6
d_gene: TRBD1
abundance: many
CDR3aa: CASSPGTGFSGANVLTF
CDR3nt: TGTGCCAGCAGCCCCGGGACAGGATTTTCTGGGGCCAACGTCCTGACTTTC

v_gene: TRBV27
j_gene: TRBJ2-7
d_gene: -
abundance: many
CDR3aa: CASSFRGGVYEQYF
CDR3nt: TGTGCCAGCAGTTTCAGGGGGGGGGTCTACGAGCAGTACTTC

v_gene: TRBV3-1
j_gene: TRBJ1-2
d_gene: TRBD1
abundance: many
CDR3aa: CASSQTGQARNYGYTF
CDR3nt: TGTGCCAGCAGCCAGACGGGACAGGCCCGTAACTATGGCTACACCTTC

v_gene: TRBV6-1
j_gene: TRBJ2-7
d_gene: -
abundance: many
CDR3aa: CASTSLRGAREQYF
CDR3nt: TGTGCCAGCACCTCCCTTCGGGGGGCGAGGGAGCAGTACTTC

v_gene: TRBV5-8
j_gene: TRBJ2-5
d_gene: -
abundance: many
CDR3aa: CASSLRTESYQETQYF
CDR3nt: TGTGCCAGCAGCTTAAGGACAGAAAGCTACCAAGAGACCCAGTACTTC

v_gene: TRBV20-1
j_gene: TRBJ1-5
d_gene: TRBD1
abundance: many
CDR3aa: CSAKPGQGVNQPQHF
CDR3nt: TGCAGTGCCAAACCGGGACAGGGAGTCAATCAGCCCCAGCATTTT